A single sample gave rise to the 11 T cell receptor beta chains below, sequenced in a study of T-cell memory formation after mild COVID-19. MiXCR, run by TCRdb on the 5' RACE reads, gives a single entry per CDR3 protein. The data show approximately 440,000 distinct CDR3 sequences, around 19% seen once. Material: PBMCs or a T cell subset sorted from them (not recorded which). The receptors originated from an adult woman who had mild COVID-19 (a few samples of this study predate the infection). Cell type and time point are not known.

The rearrangement uses TRBV12-3 or TRBV12-4 and TRBJ2-3; 13 nucleotides line up with TRBD2. V was clipped by 7 bases and J by 3 bases; unmatched bases: 10. The CDR3 covers 17 residues. CDR3 sequence reads: CASTQSGTSGITDTQYF. CDR3 bases: TGTGCCAGCACCCAATCCGGGACTAGCGGGATTACAGATACGCAGTATTTT.

The chain combines TRBV6-5 with TRBJ1-1; D call uncertain. The ends were cut back, 2 bases at V and 6 bases at J, with 10 bases in the middle. This CDR3 contains 13 residues. Germline lookup yields CDR1 MNHEY and CDR2 SVGAGI. The DNA for the CDR3 is TGTGCCAGCAGTTACGTCTGGTACGCTGAAGCTTTCTTT. This encodes CASSYVWYAEAFF.

This clonotype was observed at least ten times. The rearrangement links TRBV20-1 to TRBJ1-4; 8 bases align to TRBD1. Germline CDR1 reads DFQATT; CDR2 reads SNEGSKA (reference sequence). The V segment lost 6 bases and the J segment 7 bases; nucleotides outside the gene matches: 13. The CDR3 extends over 15 amino acids. The CDR3 nucleotides read TGCAGTGCCCAAGATAGGACAGGGTCGAGTGAAAAACTGTTTTTT. Protein sequence: CSAQDRTGSSEKLFF.

This clonotype has only a few counts. This sequence joins TRBV6-5 and TRBJ2-3; D is undetermined. The CDR3 consists of 13 residues. Trimming took off 6 bases at V and 4 bases at J, with 11 bases between the two ends. Germline V lookup: CDR1 MNHEY, CDR2 SVGAGI. The CDR3 sequence is CASRNPGSDTQYF. The CDR3, as DNA: TGTGCCAGCAGAAACCCCGGGTCAGATACGCAGTATTTT.

The chain employs TRBV6-1 and TRBJ2-3; D may be TRBD2 (6 bases). This CDR3 comprises 16 residues. The V and J ends lost 2 bases and 5 bases respectively, with 17 bases between them. Looked up from germline, CDR1 is MNHNS and CDR2 is SASEGT. The CDR3 region is CASSENLGTGGDTQYF. DNA for the CDR3: TGTGCCAGCAGTGAAAACCTTGGGACCGGGGGAGATACGCAGTATTTT.

This chain links TRBV7-2 with TRBJ2-6; possibly TRBD2 for D (5 bases). The V end was cut by 5 bases, the J end by 6 bases, with 23 bases between. Germline V gene data show CDR1 as SGHTA and CDR2 as FQGNSA. The CDR3 has 18 residues. In nucleotides, the CDR3 is TGTGCCAGCAGCACCATCCGGGCGGCGGGTAGTACGGCCAACGTCCTGACTTTC. Residues: CASSTIRAAGSTANVLTF.

The V and J genes are TRBV5-8 and TRBJ2-1, with no clear D. Germline assignment: CDR1 SGHTS and CDR2 YDEGEE. The CDR3 sequence is 17 residues long. Trimming removed 3 bases at V and 0 bases at J, with 16 bases between. The DNA of the CDR3 is TGTGCCAGCAGCTCGTCGACCTCAGGATTCTCCTACAATGAGCAGTTCTTC. Translating it yields CASSSSTSGFSYNEQFF.

This clonotype was counted only a few times. The chain couples TRBV11-3 to TRBJ1-3; no clear D gene. The CDR3 has 16 amino acids. The germline V and J ends were trimmed by 4 bases and 0 bases, with 13 bases remaining between them. Germline V gives CDR1 SGHNT, CDR2 YENEEA. CDR3 nucleotide sequence: TGTGCCAGCAGCTCCAGAGTTGGGAGCTCTGGAAACACCATATATTTT. As protein: CASSSRVGSSGNTIYF.

The chain recombines TRBV2 with TRBJ2-7; D is possibly TRBD2 (6 bases). The CDR3 contains 15 residues. V was shortened by 2 bases and J by 7 bases, with 18 bases between the two germline ends. Germline CDR1 SNHLY, CDR2 FYNNEI. The CDR3 is CASSERGGTPWEQYF. In nucleotides, the CDR3 is TGTGCCAGCAGTGAACGGGGCGGGACCCCCTGGGAGCAGTACTTC.

The rearrangement uses TRBV7-8 and TRBJ2-7; D may be TRBD2 (5 bases). CDR1 and CDR2 (germline): SGHVS, FQNEAQ. V lost 5 bases and J lost 7, with 21 bases in between. The CDR3 runs to 15 residues. Here the CDR3 reads CASSQTADGKGEQYF. The CDR3 bases are TGTGCCAGCAGCCAGACCGCGGACGGGAAAGGAGAGCAGTACTTC.

The J gene is TRBJ1-5, the V gene TRBV19; a possible D gene is TRBD1 (6 bases). In germline, CDR1 is LNHDA, CDR2 SQIVND (reference sequence). The CDR3 is 16 amino acids. Deletions cut 1 base from V and 6 bases from J, with 16 bases between. CDR3 sequence: CASSIVPLDRRQPQHF. CDR3 DNA sequence: TGTGCCAGTAGTATAGTGCCCCTCGACAGGCGTCAGCCCCAGCATTTT.